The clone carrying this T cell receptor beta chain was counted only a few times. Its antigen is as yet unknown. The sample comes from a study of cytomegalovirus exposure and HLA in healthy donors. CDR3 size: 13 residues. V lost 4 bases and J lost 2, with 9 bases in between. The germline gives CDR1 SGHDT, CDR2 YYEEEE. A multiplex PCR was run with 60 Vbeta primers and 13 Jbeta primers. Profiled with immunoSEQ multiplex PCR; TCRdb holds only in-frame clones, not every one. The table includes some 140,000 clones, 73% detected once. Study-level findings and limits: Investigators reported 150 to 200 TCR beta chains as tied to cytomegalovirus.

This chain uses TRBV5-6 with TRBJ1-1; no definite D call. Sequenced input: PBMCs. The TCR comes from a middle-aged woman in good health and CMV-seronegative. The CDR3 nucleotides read TGTGCCAGCAGCCTTAGGAGTAACACTGAAGCTTTCTTT. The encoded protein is CASSLRSNTEAFF.